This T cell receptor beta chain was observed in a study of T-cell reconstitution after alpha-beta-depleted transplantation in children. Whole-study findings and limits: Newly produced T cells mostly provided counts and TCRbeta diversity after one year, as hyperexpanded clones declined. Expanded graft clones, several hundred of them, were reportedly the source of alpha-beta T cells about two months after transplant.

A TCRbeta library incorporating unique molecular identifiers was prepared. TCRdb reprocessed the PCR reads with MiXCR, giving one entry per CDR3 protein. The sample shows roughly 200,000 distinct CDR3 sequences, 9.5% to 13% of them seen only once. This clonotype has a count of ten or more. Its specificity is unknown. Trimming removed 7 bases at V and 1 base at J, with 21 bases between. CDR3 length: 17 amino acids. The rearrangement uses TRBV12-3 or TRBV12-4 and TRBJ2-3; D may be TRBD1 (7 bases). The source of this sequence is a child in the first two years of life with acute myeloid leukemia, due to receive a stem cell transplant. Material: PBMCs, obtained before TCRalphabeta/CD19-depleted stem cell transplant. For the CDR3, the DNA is TGTGCCAGCACCAAAAGGGGGCGGGGCCCTCGCACAGATACGCAGTATTTT. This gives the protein CASTKRGRGPRTDTQYF.